This TCR beta chain emerged from a study of T-cell reconstitution after alpha-beta-depleted transplantation in children. TCRbeta library preparation incorporated unique molecular identifiers. TCRdb passed the PCR reads through MiXCR, listing each CDR3 protein once. The sample has around 450,000 distinct CDR3 sequences, over 40% seen once. About this clonotype: As yet, its antigen is unknown.

The CDR3 is 16 amino acids. The germline CDR1 and CDR2 sequences are SGHAT and FQNNGV. Trimming removed 5 bases at V and 5 bases at J, with 21 bases between. The study's findings and limits: Newly made T cells mostly supplied T-cell counts and diversity one year after transplant.

This chain links TRBV11-2 with TRBJ2-5; D remains ambiguous. The sequence was collected from a girl aged 2 to 10 with aplastic anemia, due to receive a stem cell transplant. The material sequenced was PBMCs, taken before TCRalphabeta/CD19-depleted stem cell transplant. The CDR3 DNA follows: TGTGCCAGCAGCCACTTAGTAGCCACTGCCGATGAGACCCAGTACTTC. Translated: CASSHLVATADETQYF.